This note documents a single T cell receptor beta chain sequence. The data were obtained in a study of blood T cell repertoires in COVID-19. Germline CDR1 reads SGHTA; CDR2 reads FQGNSA. CDR3 length: 14 residues. The J segment lost 6 bases and the V segment lost 0 bases, leaving 2 bases of the junction unmatched. Followed over time, Seattle patients had been enrolled while infection was active. The assay was immunoSEQ multiplex PCR, and TCRdb's table has in-frame clones only and misses some. Here the sample spans around 260,000 clones, about 88% being singletons. The J gene is TRBJ2-7, the V gene TRBV7-2; the match to TRBD2 covers 10 bases. Sample: peripheral blood. The source of this sequence is a woman aged 60 to 75 with COVID-19, enrolled during active disease. CDR3: CASSLATSGTEQYF. In DNA form, the CDR3 reads TGTGCCAGCAGCTTAGCCACTAGCGGGACCGAGCAGTACTTC.